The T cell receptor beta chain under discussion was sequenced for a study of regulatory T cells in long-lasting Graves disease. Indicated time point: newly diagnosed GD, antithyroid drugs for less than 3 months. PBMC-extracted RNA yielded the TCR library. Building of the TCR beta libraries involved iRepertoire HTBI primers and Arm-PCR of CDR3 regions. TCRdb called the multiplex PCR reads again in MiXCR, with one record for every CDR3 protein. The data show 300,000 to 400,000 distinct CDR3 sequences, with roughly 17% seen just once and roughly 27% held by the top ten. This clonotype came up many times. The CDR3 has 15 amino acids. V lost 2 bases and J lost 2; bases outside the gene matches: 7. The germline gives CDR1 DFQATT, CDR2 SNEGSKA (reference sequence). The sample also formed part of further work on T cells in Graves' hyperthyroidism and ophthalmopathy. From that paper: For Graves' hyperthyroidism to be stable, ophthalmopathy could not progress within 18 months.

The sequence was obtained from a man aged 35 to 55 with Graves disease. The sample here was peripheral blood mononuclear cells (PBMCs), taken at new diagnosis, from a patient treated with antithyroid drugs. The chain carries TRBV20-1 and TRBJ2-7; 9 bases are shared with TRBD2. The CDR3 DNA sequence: TGCAGTGCTAGACTAGCGGGGATCCCTCCCTACGAGCAGTACTTC. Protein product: CSARLAGIPPYEQYF.